This T cell receptor beta chain is drawn from a study of blood T cell repertoires in COVID-19. This clone has a count of ten or more. The protocol was immunoSEQ multiplex PCR, while the TCRdb copy is restricted to in-frame clones and leaves out a portion. The data hold over 300,000 clones, with approximately 87% observed a single time. The sequenced sample consisted of PBMCs or T cells enriched from blood (not recorded which). This TCR came from a woman in her 30s with acute COVID-19.

The CDR3 region has the DNA TGTGCCAGTAGTACGACAGGGGGCGCCGGTCAGCCCCAGCATTTT. It codes for CASSTTGGAGQPQHF. This chain connects TRBV19 to TRBJ1-5; the match to TRBD1 covers 10 bases. Germline values: CDR1 LNHDA, CDR2 SQIVND (reference sequence). The V and J ends lost 4 bases and 6 bases, in that order; junction bases with no gene match: 6. The CDR3 consists of 15 residues.